This T cell receptor (beta chain) is drawn from a study of regulatory T cells in long-lasting Graves disease. Through Arm-PCR of CDR3 regions and iRepertoire HTBI primers, TCR beta libraries were built. TCRdb ran MiXCR on the multiplex PCR reads and lists one entry per CDR3 protein. The data hold roughly 400,000 distinct CDR3 sequences, with roughly 23% observed a single time. The CDR3 is made up of 20 amino acids. CDR1 is LNHDA, CDR2 SQIVND, per germline (reference sequence). Trimming left V 5 bases short and J 4 bases short, with 30 bases between. The sample's time point: persistent/refractory GD, antithyroid drugs over 5 years with positive TRAb. RNA isolated from PBMCs was used to make the TCR library. The peripheral blood volume drawn was 7.5 to 9.5 milliliters, and it was collected into EDTA tubes.

The source is a female donor with Graves disease. The specimen comprised peripheral blood mononuclear cells (PBMCs), sampled when the disease was refractory, from a patient treated with antithyroid drugs. The rearrangement joins TRBV19 to TRBJ1-5, with D unresolved. This CDR3 is CASSSPPPSGELRRNQPQHF. CDR3 DNA sequence: TGTGCCAGTAGTTCCCCCCCCCCCTCGGGAGAACTCCGACGGAATCAGCCCCAGCATTTT. Full variable domain (outside the CDR3, taken from reference TRBV19 and TRBJ1-5): DGGITQSPKYLFRKEGQNVTLSCEQNLNHDAMYWYRQDPGQGLRLIYYSQIVNDFQKGDIAEGYSVSREKKESFPLTVTSAQKNPTAFYLCASSSPPPSGELRRNQPQHFGDGTRLSIL.